A selection of T cell receptor beta chains follows, all from one sample in a study of a mutant IDH1 vaccine in newly diagnosed glioma. Assay: immunoSEQ multiplex PCR; the TCRdb copy retains only in-frame clones and omits some. The table lists about 60,000 clones, 84% of them singletons. Their recognized antigens are unknown. The starting material was PBMCs, obtained from a glioma patient whose treatment included an IDH1 peptide vaccine. The receptors originated from a young man with glioma. The CDR3 runs from the conserved cysteine through the conserved F or W. A D gene is named only where the DNA matches it firmly. Rows may omit the clone size; those that give it use once, few, many or a size class.

clone_size	v_call	j_call	d_call	cdr3_aa	cdr3_nt
-	TRBV28	TRBJ1-4	-	CASSAGVVEEKLFF	TGTGCCAGCAGTGCAGGGGTAGTTGAGGAAAAACTGTTTTTT
-	TRBV7-8	TRBJ1-2	-	CASSEQGRYGYTF	TGTGCCAGCAGTGAACAGGGTCGTTATGGCTACACCTTC
once	TRBV19	TRBJ2-2	-	CASSAAGTPNTGELFF	TGTGCCAGTAGTGCTGCCGGGACACCCAACACCGGGGAGCTGTTTTTT
-	TRBV5-1	TRBJ1-2	TRBD1	CASSLQGDYGYTF	TGCGCCAGCAGCTTACAGGGGGACTATGGCTACACCTTC
once	TRBV5-4	TRBJ1-3	-	CASSFLGDSGNTIYF	TGTGCCAGCAGCTTCCTCGGAGACTCTGGAAACACCATATATTTT
-	TRBV18	TRBJ1-1	-	CASSPSRGTEAFF	TGTGCCAGCTCCCCATCTCGGGGAACTGAAGCTTTCTTT
-	TRBV18	TRBJ2-5	-	CASSPRTGTQETQYF	TGTGCCAGCTCACCACGAACAGGGACTCAAGAGACCCAGTACTTC
-	TRBV5-1	TRBJ1-5	-	CASSLGQGGSGQPQHF	TGCGCCAGCAGCCTAGGACAAGGGGGGTCAGGTCAGCCCCAGCATTTT
-	TRBV18	TRBJ2-1	TRBD2	CASSLSSGSTYNEQFF	TGTGCCAGCTCACTCTCTAGCGGGAGCACATACAATGAGCAGTTCTTC
few	TRBV5-4	TRBJ1-1	-	CASSFRNLEAFF	TGTGCCAGCAGCTTCCGGAACCTTGAAGCTTTCTTT
-	TRBV7-2	TRBJ2-5	TRBD2	CASSLFRPGRGARETQYF	TGTGCCAGCAGCTTATTCCGGCCAGGGCGGGGGGCCCGAGAGACCCAGTACTTC
-	TRBV30	TRBJ1-3	TRBD1	CAWSLPTGAGNTIYF	TGTGCCTGGAGTCTCCCCACAGGGGCTGGAAACACCATATATTTT
-	TRBV15	TRBJ2-7	TRBD2	CATSRPGLTSFDEQYF	TGTGCCACCAGCAGACCTGGCCTGACTAGCTTCGACGAGCAGTACTTC
-	TRBV5-1	TRBJ2-7	TRBD2	CASSLELAGGYEQYF	TGCGCCAGCAGCTTGGAACTAGCGGGGGGTTACGAGCAGTACTTC
-	TRBV6-1	TRBJ2-5	-	CASSRTGQPGETQYF	TGTGCCAGCAGCCGGACGGGCCAACCCGGGGAGACCCAGTACTTC
-	TRBV25-1	TRBJ2-7	-	CASSDPRGSSYEQYF	TGTGCCAGCAGTGACCCTCGGGGGAGCTCCTACGAGCAGTACTTC
-	TRBV28	TRBJ2-3	TRBD2	CASSTQREALTTDTQYF	TGTGCCAGCAGTACTCAGCGGGAGGCCTTAACTACAGATACGCAGTATTTT
-	TRBV11-2	TRBJ1-5	TRBD1	CASSLVGTANQPQHF	TGTGCCAGCAGCTTAGTCGGGACAGCAAATCAGCCCCAGCATTTT
few	TRBV28	TRBJ1-1	-	CASTRVGAEAFF	TGTGCCAGCACCAGGGTGGGCGCTGAAGCTTTCTTT
-	TRBV21-1	TRBJ1-3	-	CASNDPTGAGNTIYF	TGTGCCAGCAACGATCCGACAGGGGCTGGAAACACCATATATTTT
few	TRBV27	TRBJ1-1	-	CASYEKVGDNTEAFF	TGTGCCAGCTACGAAAAGGTAGGGGACAACACTGAAGCTTTCTTT
few	TRBV6-5	TRBJ1-2	-	CASSYSNFYGYTF	TGTGCCAGCAGTTACTCGAACTTCTATGGCTACACCTTC
-	TRBV2	TRBJ2-3	-	CASSYSSTQYF	TGTGCCAGCAGTTATAGTAGTACGCAGTATTTT
-	TRBV19	TRBJ1-2	-	CASSITGLGGYTF	TGTGCCAGTAGTATTACGGGCCTTGGTGGCTACACCTTC
-	TRBV19	TRBJ2-1	TRBD1	CASTTGTGGYNEQFF	TGTGCCAGTACCACCGGGACAGGGGGTTACAATGAGCAGTTCTTC
-	TRBV5-5	TRBJ2-3	-	CASTKTGEAADTQYF	TGTGCCAGCACCAAGACGGGGGAGGCGGCAGATACGCAGTATTTT
once	TRBV5-1	TRBJ2-5	-	CASSLGQQETQYF	TGCGCCAGCAGCCTCGGACAGCAAGAGACCCAGTACTTC
-	TRBV28	TRBJ1-4	-	CASSLAGTNEKLFF	TGTGCCAGCAGTTTAGCCGGAACTAATGAAAAACTGTTTTTT
-	TRBV19	TRBJ1-5	TRBD1	CASRLRDRYSNQPQHF	TGTGCCAGTAGGCTCCGGGACAGGTATAGCAATCAGCCCCAGCATTTT
-	TRBV6-1	TRBJ1-2	TRBD1	CASSDVGGGNYGYTF	TGTGCCAGCAGTGATGTAGGGGGCGGTAACTATGGCTACACCTTC
-	TRBV28	TRBJ2-7	-	CASSFTRRSYEQYF	TGTGCCAGCAGTTTTACTAGACGGTCCTACGAGCAGTACTTC
-	TRBV2	TRBJ1-1	TRBD1	CASSEQGAQGTEAFF	TGTGCCAGCAGTGAACAGGGGGCCCAAGGGACTGAAGCTTTCTTT
-	TRBV7-2	TRBJ2-3	-	CASSKPPGADTQYF	TGTGCCAGCAGCAAACCCCCGGGTGCAGATACGCAGTATTTT
-	TRBV27	TRBJ2-3	TRBD2	CASSYSGRSTDTQYF	TGTGCCAGCAGTTATAGCGGGAGGAGCACAGATACGCAGTATTTT
-	TRBV5-8	TRBJ2-7	TRBD2	CASSLGGYSGSAYEQYF	TGTGCCAGCAGCTTGGGGGGGTATAGCGGGAGTGCGTACGAGCAGTACTTC
-	TRBV27	TRBJ2-2	TRBD2	CASSLYPETSGRTDTGELFF	TGTGCCAGCAGTTTATACCCCGAGACTAGCGGGAGGACCGACACCGGGGAGCTGTTTTTT
-	TRBV9	TRBJ2-5	TRBD1	CASSVGQGVSQETQYF	TGTGCCAGCAGCGTAGGGCAGGGGGTCAGCCAAGAGACCCAGTACTTC
once	TRBV2	TRBJ2-3	-	CASSERSKGTDTQYF	TGTGCCAGCAGTGAAAGGTCGAAAGGCACAGATACGCAGTATTTT
-	TRBV6-1	TRBJ1-5	-	CASSEARGNNQPQHF	TGTGCCAGCAGTGAAGCCAGGGGAAACAATCAGCCCCAGCATTTT
-	TRBV7-2	TRBJ1-5	-	CASSLTGLSNQPQHF	TGTGCCAGCAGCTTAACAGGTCTAAGCAATCAGCCCCAGCATTTT
-	TRBV7-9	TRBJ2-5	-	CASSLADIRETQYF	TGTGCCAGCAGCTTAGCCGACATACGGGAGACCCAGTACTTC
-	TRBV5-4	TRBJ1-4	TRBD1	CASSLAATGDEKLFF	TGTGCCAGTAGCTTGGCCGCGACAGGGGATGAAAAACTGTTTTTT
-	TRBV19	TRBJ2-3	-	CASAQGRLADTQYF	TGTGCCAGCGCACAGGGAAGACTCGCAGATACGCAGTATTTT
once	TRBV11-2	TRBJ1-2	-	CASSPLANYGYTF	TGTGCCAGCAGCCCCTTAGCTAACTATGGCTACACCTTC
-	TRBV6-1	TRBJ2-7	-	CASSPGPVGVYEQYF	TGTGCCAGCAGTCCAGGGCCTGTGGGGGTATACGAGCAGTACTTC
few	TRBV27	TRBJ1-5	-	CASSFQGANQPQHF	TGTGCCAGCAGTTTCCAAGGGGCCAATCAGCCCCAGCATTTT
-	TRBV28	TRBJ2-7	-	CASSSSGFSEMYEQYF	TGTGCCAGCAGTTCGTCCGGGTTCTCAGAAATGTACGAGCAGTACTTC
-	TRBV18	TRBJ2-1	TRBD2	CASSPGRGGIFYNEQFF	TGTGCCAGCTCACCAGGCCGGGGGGGCATCTTTTACAATGAGCAGTTCTTC
-	TRBV19	TRBJ1-6	TRBD1	CASSIGTAFYNSPLHF	TGTGCCAGTAGTATCGGGACAGCTTTCTATAATTCACCCCTCCACTTT
-	TRBV5-5	TRBJ2-7	-	CASSLFRGPTYEQYF	TGTGCCAGCAGCTTGTTCAGGGGCCCGACCTACGAGCAGTACTTC
-	TRBV10-1	TRBJ2-7	-	CASNREQYF	TGCGCCAGCAACAGGGAGCAGTACTTC
once	TRBV10-3	TRBJ2-7	-	CAISESTGSGRSYEQYF	TGTGCCATCAGTGAGTCGACGGGGAGCGGGCGCTCCTACGAGCAGTACTTC
-	TRBV7-2	TRBJ2-5	-	CASSPLEGTQYF	TGTGCCAGCAGCCCCCTAGAGGGGACCCAGTACTTC
once	TRBV7-3	TRBJ2-7	-	CASSYLPGENYEQYF	TGTGCCAGCAGCTACCTCCCGGGGGAAAACTACGAGCAGTACTTC
-	TRBV4-3	TRBJ1-2	-	CASSQDLNGNGYTF	TGCGCCAGCAGCCAAGATCTAAACGGGAATGGCTACACCTTC
-	TRBV6-6	TRBJ1-2	TRBD1	CATTTTGGHGGYTF	TGTGCCACCACGACGACAGGGGGACATGGCGGCTACACCTTC
once	TRBV7-3	TRBJ1-2	-	CASSLNRVGGYGYTF	TGTGCCAGCAGCTTAAACAGGGTAGGCGGCTATGGCTACACCTTC
-	TRBV5-1	TRBJ1-2	-	CASSPGGGSYGYTF	TGCGCCAGCAGCCCTGGCGGGGGTAGCTATGGCTACACCTTC